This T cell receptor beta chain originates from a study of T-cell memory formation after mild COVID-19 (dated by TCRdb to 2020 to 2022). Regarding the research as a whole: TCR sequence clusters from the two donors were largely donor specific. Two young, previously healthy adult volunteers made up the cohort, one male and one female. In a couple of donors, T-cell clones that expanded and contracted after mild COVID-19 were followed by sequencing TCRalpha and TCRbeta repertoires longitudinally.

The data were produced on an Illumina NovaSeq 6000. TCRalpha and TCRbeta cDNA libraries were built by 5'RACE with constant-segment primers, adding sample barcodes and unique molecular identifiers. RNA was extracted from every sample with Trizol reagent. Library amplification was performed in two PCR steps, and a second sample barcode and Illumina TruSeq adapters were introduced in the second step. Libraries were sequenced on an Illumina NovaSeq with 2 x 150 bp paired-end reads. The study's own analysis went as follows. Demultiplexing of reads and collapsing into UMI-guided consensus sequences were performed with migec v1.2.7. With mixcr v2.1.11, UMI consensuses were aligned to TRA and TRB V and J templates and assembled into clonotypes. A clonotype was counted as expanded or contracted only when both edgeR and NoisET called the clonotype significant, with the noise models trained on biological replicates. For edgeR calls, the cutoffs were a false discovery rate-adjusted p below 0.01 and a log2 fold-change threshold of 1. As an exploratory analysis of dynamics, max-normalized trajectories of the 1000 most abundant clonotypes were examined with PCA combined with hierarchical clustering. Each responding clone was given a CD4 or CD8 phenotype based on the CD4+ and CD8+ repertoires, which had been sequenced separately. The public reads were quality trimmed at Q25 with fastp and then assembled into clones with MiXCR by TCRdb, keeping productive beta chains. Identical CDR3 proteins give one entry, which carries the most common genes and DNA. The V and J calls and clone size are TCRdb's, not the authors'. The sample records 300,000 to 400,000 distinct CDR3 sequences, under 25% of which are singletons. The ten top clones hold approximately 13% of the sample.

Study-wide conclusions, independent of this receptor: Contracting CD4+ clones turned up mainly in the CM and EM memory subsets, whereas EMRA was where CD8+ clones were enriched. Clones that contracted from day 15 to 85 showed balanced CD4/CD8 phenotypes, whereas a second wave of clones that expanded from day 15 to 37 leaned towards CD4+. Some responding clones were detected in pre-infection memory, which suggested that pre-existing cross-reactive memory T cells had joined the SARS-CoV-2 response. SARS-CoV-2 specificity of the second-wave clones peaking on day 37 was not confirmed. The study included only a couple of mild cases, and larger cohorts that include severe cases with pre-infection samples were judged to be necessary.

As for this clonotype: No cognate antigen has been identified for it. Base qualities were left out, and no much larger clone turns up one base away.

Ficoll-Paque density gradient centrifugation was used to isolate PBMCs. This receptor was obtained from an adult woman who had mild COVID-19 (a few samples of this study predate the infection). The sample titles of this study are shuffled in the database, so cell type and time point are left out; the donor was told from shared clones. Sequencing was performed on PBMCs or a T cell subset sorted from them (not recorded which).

The sequenced DNA is TGTGCCAGCAGCCAGGGCGGGGTCTCTGGGGCCAACGTCCTGACTTTC. It is translated as CASSQGGVSGANVLTF. This receptor chain uses TRBV6-5 and TRBJ2-6; tentative D gene TRBD2, with 6 bases matching. V was cut back by 6 bases and J by 0 bases, leaving a gap of 12 bases between them. The germline V gene gives CDR1 as MNHEY and CDR2 as SVGAGI. The CDR3 has 16 amino acids, counting the end cysteine and phenylalanine. The sequence is cut down to CDR3 DNA, 48 bases in frame from base 1.